A single sample is the source of the 21 T cell receptor beta chains below, sequenced in a study of blood T cell repertoires in COVID-19. Profiling relied on immunoSEQ multiplex PCR, and the TCRdb table lists in-frame clones only, not all of them. Among more than 65,000 clones listed, roughly 80% were seen once. The sample taken for sequencing was peripheral blood. The receptors were gathered from a man in his fifties or sixties with acute or convalescent COVID-19.

J is TRBJ2-1 and V is TRBV28, with unresolved D. V lost 3 bases to trimming and J lost 5 bases, with 5 bases between them. The CDR3 is 12 amino acids. The germline gives CDR1 MDHEN, CDR2 SYDVKM. For the CDR3, the DNA is TGTGCCAGCAGTTTGTTAAACAATGAGCAGTTCTTC. Translating it yields CASSLLNNEQFF. Together with reference TRBV28 and TRBJ2-1, the CDR3 gives the full variable domain: DVKVTQSSRYLVKRTGEKVFLECVQDMDHENMFWYRQDPGLGLRLIYFSYDVKMKEKGDIPEGYSVSREKKERFSLILESASTNQTSMYLCASSLLNNEQFFGPGTRLTVL.

The chain uses TRBV14 and TRBJ1-2; D ambiguous. Germline loops: CDR1 SGHDN, CDR2 FVKESK. This CDR3 is 12 amino acids long. Trimming removed 4 bases at V and 2 bases at J, with 5 bases between. CDR3 residues: CASSRQNYGYTF. As DNA, the CDR3 is TGTGCCAGCAGCCGCCAGAACTATGGCTACACCTTC.

V and J are TRBV3-1 (or the pseudogene TRBV3-2) and TRBJ2-5, with D possibly being TRBD2 (6 bases). Trimming cost V 2 bases and J 1 base, with 11 bases left between them. Germline-derived CDR1 and CDR2 are LGHDT and YNNKEL (reference sequence). The CDR3 sequence is 15 residues long. CDR3 sequence (DNA): TGTGCCAGCAGCCAACCGGGGGTATCCCAAGAGACCCAGTACTTC. Translated: CASSQPGVSQETQYF.

This chain uses TRBV9 with TRBJ1-4; 7 nucleotides agree with TRBD1. V dropped 5 bases and J dropped 8; count of bases not matched to a gene: 6. CDR1 and CDR2 (germline): SGDLS, YYNGEE. The CDR3 contains 13 residues. CDR3 DNA sequence: TGTGCCAGCAGTCGGGGACAGAGCGAAAAACTGTTTTTT. Translating it yields CASSRGQSEKLFF.

The chain links TRBV5-8 to TRBJ1-6; a weak D match, TRBD1 (6 bases). The germline gives CDR1 SGHTS, CDR2 YDEGEE. The CDR3 spans 15 residues. The V end lost 4 bases, the J end lost 0 bases, and 8 bases lay between the germline ends. In DNA, the CDR3 is TGTGCCAGCAGCGACAGGAGCTCCTATAATTCACCCCTCCACTTT. It yields the protein CASSDRSSYNSPLHF.

As for this clone: In the same sample, other DNA sequences code for this CDR3. The rearrangement joins TRBV7-6 to TRBJ1-2; a weak D match, TRBD1 (5 bases). The germline V gene has CDR1 SGHVS and CDR2 FNYEAQ. V lost 1 base and J lost 2, with 11 bases in between. This CDR3 has 15 residues. The CDR3 bases are TGTGCCAGCAGCTTAGACCAGGGTTTCAACTATGGCTACACCTTC. This encodes CASSLDQGFNYGYTF.

The rearrangement uses TRBV27 and TRBJ2-7; 9 bases are a match to TRBD2. Trimming at V came to 3 bases and at J to 5 bases, leaving 11 bases not matched to a gene. This CDR3 has 16 amino acids. The germline V gene has CDR1 MNHEY and CDR2 SMNVEV (reference sequence). DNA of the CDR3: TGTGCCAGCAGTTTCCTCGGGACTAGCCCTACCGACGAGCAGTACTTC. Encoded protein: CASSFLGTSPTDEQYF.

V is TRBV18 and J is TRBJ1-5; tentative D call: TRBD1 (5 bases). The CDR3 runs to 15 residues. Germline-derived CDR1 and CDR2 are KGHSH and LQKENI. V lost 4 bases, J lost 5 bases, and 15 bases lay in between. In DNA, the CDR3 is TGTGCCAGCTCACTAAACCGACAGCATGATCAGCCCCAGCATTTT. This encodes CASSLNRQHDQPQHF.

This clone turned up a few times. The rearrangement links TRBV3-1 (or the pseudogene TRBV3-2) to TRBJ1-2; 9 bases are shared with TRBD1. Germline trimming cut 1 base from V and 4 bases from J; bases unmatched to any gene: 1. Germline V gene sequence: CDR1 LGHDT, CDR2 YNNKEL (reference sequence). The CDR3 sequence is 14 residues long. In DNA, the CDR3 is TGTGCCAGCAGCCAAGGGGACAGGGTCTATGGCTACACCTTC. Protein product: CASSQGDRVYGYTF.

This chain uses TRBV6-4 with TRBJ1-1; weak D call: TRBD1 (6 bases). This CDR3 contains 16 residues. The V end was cut by 3 bases, the J end by 5 bases, with 19 bases between. CDR1 and CDR2 (germline): MRHNA, SNTAGT. The CDR3, as DNA: TGTGCCAGCAGTGATATGAGGGGGGGGATCGGAACTGAAGCTTTCTTT. This sequence encodes CASSDMRGGIGTEAFF.

The J gene is TRBJ1-2, the V gene TRBV7-9; TRBD1 agrees at 7 bases. Losses at the gene ends were 4 bases for V and 6 bases for J; bases not matched to a gene: 2. CDR3 length: 12 residues. Looked up from germline, CDR1 is SEHNR and CDR2 is FQNEAQ (reference sequence). The CDR3 coding sequence is TGTGCCAGCAGCTCCACAGGGGATGGCTACACCTTC. Its protein product is CASSSTGDGYTF.

This rearrangement joins TRBV14 to TRBJ1-4; D might be TRBD1 (6 bases). The CDR3 loop spans 16 amino acids. The germline V gene encodes CDR1 SGHDN and CDR2 FVKESK. The V end lost 4 bases, the J end lost 4 bases, and 16 bases lay between the germline ends. CDR3 region: CASSLGTLSGNEKLFF. CDR3 DNA: TGTGCCAGCAGCCTTGGGACACTATCGGGTAATGAAAAACTGTTTTTT.

The chain has TRBV27 and TRBJ1-5, with 8 bases that match TRBD1. CDR1 and CDR2 from the germline V gene are MNHEY and SMNVEV (reference sequence). Losses at the gene ends were 4 bases for V and 5 bases for J; bases not matched to a gene: 7. CDR3 length equals 15 residues. The CDR3 spells CASSSSAGGHQPQHF. CDR3 in DNA: TGTGCCAGCAGTTCGTCGGCAGGGGGCCATCAGCCCCAGCATTTT.

The rearrangement links TRBV10-3 to TRBJ2-7; 10 nucleotides line up with TRBD1. The CDR3 length is 14 residues. Germline CDR1 and CDR2: ENHRY and SYGVKD. V lost 6 bases and J lost 3; bases outside the gene matches: 5. This chain's CDR3 is CAIRPGTGDYEQYF. The CDR3, as DNA: TGTGCCATCAGACCCGGGACAGGGGACTACGAGCAGTACTTC.

J is TRBJ2-2 and V is TRBV9, with 7 bases aligning to TRBD2. The CDR3 is 17 amino acids. V lost 2 bases, J lost 0 bases, and 7 bases stayed unmatched. CDR1 and CDR2 from the germline V gene are SGDLS and YYNGEE. The chain's CDR3 is CASSVPSGGSNTGELFF. CDR3 bases: TGTGCCAGCAGCGTCCCCTCCGGGGGGTCGAACACCGGGGAGCTGTTTTTT.

The chain joins TRBV29-1 to TRBJ2-5; 11 nucleotides line up with TRBD2. Germline V gives CDR1 SQVTM, CDR2 ANQGSEA. V lost 3 bases to trimming and J lost 4 bases; unmatched junction nucleotides: 16. CDR3 size: 18 residues. As DNA, the CDR3 is TGCAGCGTTGATCCTACCGCACTAGCGGGGGTCTCATTAGAGACCCAGTACTTC. Its protein is CSVDPTALAGVSLETQYF.

This clone was counted once. V and J are TRBV6-5 and TRBJ2-3, with TRBD2 matching over 8 bases. The V gene's germline CDR1 is MNHEY and CDR2 SVGAGI. The CDR3 runs to 14 residues. Trimming cost V 10 bases and J 0 bases; bases outside gene matches: 6. The CDR3 coding sequence is TGTGCCACGGGGGGGCTAGCGAGCACAGATACGCAGTATTTT. It translates to CATGGLASTDTQYF.

V and J are TRBV29-1 and TRBJ1-1; 9 bases align to TRBD1. The germline CDR1 and CDR2 sequences are SQVTM and ANQGSEA. J gave up 3 bases and V 0 bases, and 8 bases lay outside the gene matches. The CDR3 extends over 16 amino acids. The CDR3 nucleotides are TGCAGCGTTGAAGATTCTGGACAGGGGCCTTACACTGAAGCTTTCTTT. Translation: CSVEDSGQGPYTEAFF.

This clone was counted a few times. This chain joins TRBV30 and TRBJ1-2; the match to TRBD1 covers 8 bases. The germline V gene has CDR1 GTSNPN and CDR2 SVGIG (reference sequence). The CDR3 spans 15 residues. The J segment lost 4 bases and the V segment lost 4 bases, leaving 11 bases of the junction unmatched. CDR3 nucleotides: TGTGCCTGGATTCGATCGGACAGGGAGATCTATGGCTACACCTTC. Amino acids: CAWIRSDREIYGYTF.

For the CDR3, the DNA is TGTGCCTGGAGTGATCCCCCGCAGCCCCAGCATTTT. Amino acids: CAWSDPPQPQHF. The rearrangement links TRBV30 to TRBJ1-5; D ambiguous. V lost 1 base and J 7 bases, leaving 8 bases between the germline ends. This CDR3 region has 12 residues. CDR1 and CDR2 from the germline V gene are GTSNPN and SVGIG (reference sequence).

The chain employs TRBV15 and TRBJ2-3, with TRBD1 matching over 8 bases. The germline gives CDR1 LNHNV, CDR2 YYDKDF (reference sequence). The trim removed 3 bases at V and 2 bases at J, leaving 7 bases unmatched. The CDR3 runs to 16 residues. The CDR3 region is CATSRYQTGATDTQYF. CDR3 in DNA: TGTGCCACCAGCAGGTATCAGACAGGGGCCACAGATACGCAGTATTTT.